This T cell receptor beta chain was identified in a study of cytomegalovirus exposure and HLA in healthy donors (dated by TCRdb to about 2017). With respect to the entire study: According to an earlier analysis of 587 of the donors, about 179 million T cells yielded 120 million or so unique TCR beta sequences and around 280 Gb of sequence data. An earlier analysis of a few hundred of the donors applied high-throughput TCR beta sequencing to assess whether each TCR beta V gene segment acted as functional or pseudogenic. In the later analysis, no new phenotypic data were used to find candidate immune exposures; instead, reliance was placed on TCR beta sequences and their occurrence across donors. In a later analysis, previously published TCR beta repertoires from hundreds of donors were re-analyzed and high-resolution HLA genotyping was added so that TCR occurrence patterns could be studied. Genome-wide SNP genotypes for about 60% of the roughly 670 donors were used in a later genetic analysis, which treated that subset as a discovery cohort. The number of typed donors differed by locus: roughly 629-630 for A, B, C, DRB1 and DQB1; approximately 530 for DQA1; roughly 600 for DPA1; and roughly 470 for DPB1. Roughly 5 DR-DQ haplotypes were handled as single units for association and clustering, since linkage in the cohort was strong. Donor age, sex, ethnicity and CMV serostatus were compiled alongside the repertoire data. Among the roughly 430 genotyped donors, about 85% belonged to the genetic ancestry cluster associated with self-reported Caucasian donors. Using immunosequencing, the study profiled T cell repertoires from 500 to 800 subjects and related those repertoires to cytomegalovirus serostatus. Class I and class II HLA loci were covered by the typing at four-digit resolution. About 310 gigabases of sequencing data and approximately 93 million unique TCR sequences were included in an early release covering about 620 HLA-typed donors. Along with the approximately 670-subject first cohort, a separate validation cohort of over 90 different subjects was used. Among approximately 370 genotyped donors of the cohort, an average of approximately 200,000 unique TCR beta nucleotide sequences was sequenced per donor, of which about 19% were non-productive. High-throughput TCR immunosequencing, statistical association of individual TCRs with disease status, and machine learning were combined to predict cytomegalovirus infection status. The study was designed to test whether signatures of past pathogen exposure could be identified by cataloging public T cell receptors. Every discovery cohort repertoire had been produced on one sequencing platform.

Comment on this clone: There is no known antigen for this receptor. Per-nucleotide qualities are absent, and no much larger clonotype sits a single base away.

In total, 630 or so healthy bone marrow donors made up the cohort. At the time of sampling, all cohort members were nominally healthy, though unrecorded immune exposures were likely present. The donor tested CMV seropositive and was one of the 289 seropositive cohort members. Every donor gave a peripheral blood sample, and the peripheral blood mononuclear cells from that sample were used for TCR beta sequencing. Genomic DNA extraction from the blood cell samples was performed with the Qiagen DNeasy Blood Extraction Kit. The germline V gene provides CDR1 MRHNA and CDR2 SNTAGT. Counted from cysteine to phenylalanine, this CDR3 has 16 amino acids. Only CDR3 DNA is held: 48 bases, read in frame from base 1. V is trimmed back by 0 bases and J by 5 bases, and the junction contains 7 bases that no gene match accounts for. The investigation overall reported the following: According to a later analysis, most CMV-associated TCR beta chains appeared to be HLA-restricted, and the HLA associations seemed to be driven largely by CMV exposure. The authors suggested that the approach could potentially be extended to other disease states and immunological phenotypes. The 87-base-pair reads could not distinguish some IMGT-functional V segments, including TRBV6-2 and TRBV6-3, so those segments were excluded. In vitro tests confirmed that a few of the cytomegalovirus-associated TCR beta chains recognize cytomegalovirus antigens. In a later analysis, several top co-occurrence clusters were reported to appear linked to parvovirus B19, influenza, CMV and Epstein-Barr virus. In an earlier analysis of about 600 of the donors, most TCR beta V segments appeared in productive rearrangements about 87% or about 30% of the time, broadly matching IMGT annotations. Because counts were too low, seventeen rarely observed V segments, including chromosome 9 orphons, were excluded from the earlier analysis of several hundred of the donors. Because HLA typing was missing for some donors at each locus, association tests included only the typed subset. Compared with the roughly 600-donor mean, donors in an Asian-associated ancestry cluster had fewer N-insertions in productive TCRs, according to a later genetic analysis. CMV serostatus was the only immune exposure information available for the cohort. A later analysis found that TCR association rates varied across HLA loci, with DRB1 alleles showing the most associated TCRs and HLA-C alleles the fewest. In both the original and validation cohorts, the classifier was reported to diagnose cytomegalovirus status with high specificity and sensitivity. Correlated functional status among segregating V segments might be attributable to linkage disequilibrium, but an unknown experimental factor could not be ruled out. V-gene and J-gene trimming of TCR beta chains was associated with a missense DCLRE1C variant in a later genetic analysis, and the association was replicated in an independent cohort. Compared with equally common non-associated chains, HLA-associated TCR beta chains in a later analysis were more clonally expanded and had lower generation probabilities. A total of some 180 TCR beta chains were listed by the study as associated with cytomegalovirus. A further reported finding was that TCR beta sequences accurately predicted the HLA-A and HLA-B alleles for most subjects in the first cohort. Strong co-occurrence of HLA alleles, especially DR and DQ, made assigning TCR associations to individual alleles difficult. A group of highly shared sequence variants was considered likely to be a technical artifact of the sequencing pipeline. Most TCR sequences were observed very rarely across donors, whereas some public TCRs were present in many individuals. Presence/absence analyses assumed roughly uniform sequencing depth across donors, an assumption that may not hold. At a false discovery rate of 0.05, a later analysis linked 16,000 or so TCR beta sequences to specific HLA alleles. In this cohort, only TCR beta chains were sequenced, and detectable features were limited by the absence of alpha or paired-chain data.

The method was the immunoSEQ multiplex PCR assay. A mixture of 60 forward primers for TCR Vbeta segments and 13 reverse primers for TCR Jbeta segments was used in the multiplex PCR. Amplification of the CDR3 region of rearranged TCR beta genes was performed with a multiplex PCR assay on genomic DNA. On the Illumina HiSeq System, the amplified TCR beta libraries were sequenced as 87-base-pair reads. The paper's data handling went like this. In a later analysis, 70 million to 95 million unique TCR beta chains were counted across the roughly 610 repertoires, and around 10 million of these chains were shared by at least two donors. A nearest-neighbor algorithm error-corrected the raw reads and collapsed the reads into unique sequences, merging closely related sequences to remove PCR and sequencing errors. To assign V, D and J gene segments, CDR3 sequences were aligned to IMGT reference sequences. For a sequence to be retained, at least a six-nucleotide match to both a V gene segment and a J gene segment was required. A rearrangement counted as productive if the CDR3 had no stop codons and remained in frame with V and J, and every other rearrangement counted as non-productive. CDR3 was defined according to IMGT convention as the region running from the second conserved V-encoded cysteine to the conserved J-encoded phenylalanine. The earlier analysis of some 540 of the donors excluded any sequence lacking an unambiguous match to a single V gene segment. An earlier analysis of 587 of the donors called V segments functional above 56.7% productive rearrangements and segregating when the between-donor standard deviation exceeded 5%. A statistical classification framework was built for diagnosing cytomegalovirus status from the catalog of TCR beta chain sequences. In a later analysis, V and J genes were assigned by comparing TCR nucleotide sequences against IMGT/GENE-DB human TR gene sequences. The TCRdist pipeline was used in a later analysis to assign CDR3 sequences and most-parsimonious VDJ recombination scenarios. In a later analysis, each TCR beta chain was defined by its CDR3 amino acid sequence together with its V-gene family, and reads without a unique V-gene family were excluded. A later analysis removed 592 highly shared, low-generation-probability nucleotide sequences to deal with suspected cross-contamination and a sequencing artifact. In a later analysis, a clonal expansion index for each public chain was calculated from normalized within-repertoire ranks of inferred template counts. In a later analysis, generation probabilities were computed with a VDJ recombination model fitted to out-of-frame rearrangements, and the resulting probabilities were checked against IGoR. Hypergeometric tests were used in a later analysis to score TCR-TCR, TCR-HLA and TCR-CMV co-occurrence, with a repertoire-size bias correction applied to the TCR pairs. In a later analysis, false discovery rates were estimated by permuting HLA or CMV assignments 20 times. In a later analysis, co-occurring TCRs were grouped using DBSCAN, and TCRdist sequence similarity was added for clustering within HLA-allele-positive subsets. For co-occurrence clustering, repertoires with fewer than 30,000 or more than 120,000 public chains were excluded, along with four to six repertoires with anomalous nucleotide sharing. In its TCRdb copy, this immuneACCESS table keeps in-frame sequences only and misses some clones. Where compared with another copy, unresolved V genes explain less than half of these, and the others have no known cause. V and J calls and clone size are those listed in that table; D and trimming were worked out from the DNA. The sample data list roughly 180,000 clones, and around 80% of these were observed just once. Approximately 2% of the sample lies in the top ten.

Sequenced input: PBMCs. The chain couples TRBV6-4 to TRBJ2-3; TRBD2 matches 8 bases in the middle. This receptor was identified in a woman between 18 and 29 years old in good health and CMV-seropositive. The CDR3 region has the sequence CASSDSARGAVDTQYF. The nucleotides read TGTGCCAGCAGTGACTCGGCGCGGGGGGCGGTAGATACGCAGTATTTT.